This T cell receptor (beta chain) emerged from a study of blood T cell repertoires in COVID-19. Study details: Samples taken during acute and convalescent COVID-19 were collected in the United States, Italy and Spain. The analysed material was cDNA or gDNA that came from T cells, B-cell-depleted T cells, or PBMCs.

Per the original methods: Estimated nucleated cell counts came from reference gene primer amplification. Sequencing used immunoSEQ multiplex PCR; TCRdb keeps in-frame clones, though not all of them. V and J calls and clone size come straight from that table; D and trimming were deduced from the DNA. The data hold roughly 200,000 clones, with 70% to 90% observed a single time. Germline assignment: CDR1 ENHRY and CDR2 SYGVKD. The CDR3 contains 12 residues. The V segment lost 10 bases and the J segment 7 bases; nucleotides outside the gene matches: 4. Sequenced: peripheral blood. The chain employs TRBV10-3 and TRBJ1-6, with 7 bases lining up with TRBD1. The TCR originated in a man aged 55 to 70 with active or convalescent COVID-19. The CDR3 protein is CATRDRNSPLHF. As DNA, the CDR3 is TGTGCCACGCGGGACAGAAATTCACCCCTCCACTTT.